The rows below give T cell receptor beta chains drawn from one sample of a study of blood T cell repertoires in COVID-19. The data were produced by immunoSEQ multiplex PCR, yet TCRdb's version contains in-frame clones alone and is incomplete. The repertoire has about 67,000 clones, 87% of them found once; the top ten carry roughly 19%. The sequenced sample consisted of peripheral blood. The receptors were sampled from a woman of 80 years or more with acute or convalescent COVID-19. The CDR3 runs from the conserved cysteine through the conserved F or W.

v_call cdr3_aa
TRBV28 CASTPMTGTNSPLHF
TRBV6-5 CATGASGGPTYEQYF
TRBV18 CASSPTQGAYNEQFF
TRBV6-5 CASSWGGDQPQHF
TRBV19 CASSFGQGGPQHF
TRBV24-1 CGTSREGDTQYF
TRBV23-1 CASRRQGYPTNEKLFF
TRBV6-5 CASSYSGTTYNSPLHF
TRBV19 CASSITTGAANEQFF
TRBV2 CASRRGSGTGSGELFF
TRBV19 CASHRGEAEAFF
TRBV4-1 CARSRRGLLEDSGANVLTF
TRBV28 CASRRTSGSGAGELFF
TRBV3-1/TRBV3-2 CASSYNRGNTEAFF
TRBV7-2 CASSGRTGGFQPQHF
TRBV25-1 CASSAGGDNYGYTF
TRBV7-2 CASSETPSDYGYTF
TRBV21-1 CASSKSPPAGAAYGYTF
TRBV4-2 CASSQVAVHSTDTQYF
TRBV6-5 CASMGGFSYEQYF
TRBV28 CVTTGVGQPQHF
TRBV27 CASSLSSFSEAFF
TRBV6-5 CASRDLAGTTYEQYF
TRBV28 CASSPGGGAHQPQHF
TRBV28 CASSPGQVPSGNTIYF